This is a list of T cell receptor beta chains from one sample in a study of cytomegalovirus exposure and HLA in healthy donors. Assay: immunoSEQ multiplex PCR; the TCRdb copy retains only in-frame clones and omits some. This table holds 30,000 or so clones, roughly 69% found once. Sequenced: PBMCs. The receptors stem from a man aged 50-59 years in good health and CMV-seropositive. Both conserved end residues are part of each CDR3. D genes are given only for firm matches. A clone size is listed for some rows: how often the clone was seen (once, few, many), or a class if it is expanded.

TRBJ1-6 TRBV30 TRBD1 - TGTGCCTGGAGTGACCGACAGGGTCGAGATAATTCACCCCTCCACTTT CAWSDRQGRDNSPLHF
TRBJ2-1 TRBV6-5 - - TGTGCCAGCAGCCGGGACTTCGGGGACAATGAGCAGTTCTTC CASSRDFGDNEQFF
TRBJ1-4 TRBV4-2 - - TGTGCCAGCAGCCAAGGCTCGGCAGGGGATGAAAAACTGTTTTTT CASSQGSAGDEKLFF
TRBJ1-1 TRBV5-1 TRBD1 - TGCGCCAGCAGCTTGCGAGGACAGGGTGAAGCTTTCTTT CASSLRGQGEAFF
TRBJ1-5 TRBV7-9 TRBD1 - TGTGCCAGCAGCCTCGGGACAGGGGGCTATCAGCCCCAGCATTTT CASSLGTGGYQPQHF
TRBJ1-4 TRBV30 - - TGTGCCTGGAGTTTCGGTCGCGGCGAAAAACTGTTTTTT CAWSFGRGEKLFF
TRBJ1-1 TRBV7-8 - - TGTGCCAGCAGCTTAGGGTCTGCGGGAAGAGACACTGAAGCTTTCTTT CASSLGSAGRDTEAFF
TRBJ2-7 TRBV30 TRBD1 - TGTGCCTGCTACAGGGGGAATTCCTACGAGCAGTACTTC CACYRGNSYEQYF
TRBJ2-7 TRBV4-1 - once TGCGCCAGCAGCCATGACTCCATGGGGGGCTACGAGCAGTACTTC CASSHDSMGGYEQYF
TRBJ1-6 TRBV6-8 - - TGTGCCAGCAGCAGACAGGCTAGCTCCTATAATTCACCCCTCCACTTT CASSRQASSYNSPLHF
TRBJ1-5 TRBV15 - few TGTGCCACCAGCAGAGATACGGTCAATCAGCCCCAGCATTTT CATSRDTVNQPQHF
TRBJ2-7 TRBV6-1 - few TGTGCCAGCAGTGAAGGCGTTATGGACGAGCAGTACTTC CASSEGVMDEQYF
TRBJ2-1 TRBV5-1 TRBD2 few TGCGCCAGCAGCTGGGCGACCGGACTAGCGGCTGAGCAGTTCTTC CASSWATGLAAEQFF
TRBJ2-1 TRBV6-5 - - TGTGCCAGCAGTTACTACACGGGGGTAAGGAATGAGCAGTTCTTC CASSYYTGVRNEQFF
TRBJ1-1 TRBV5-1 - - TGCGCCAGCAGCCCGGTTCCGAACACTGAAGCTTTCTTT CASSPVPNTEAFF
TRBJ1-2 TRBV29-1 - - TGCAGCGTTGAAACGGGAAAGGGCAGCTATGGCTACACCTTC CSVETGKGSYGYTF
TRBJ2-5 TRBV12-5 - - TGTGCTAGTGCGTTCGGAGACCAAGAGACCCAGTACTTC CASAFGDQETQYF
TRBJ1-1 TRBV29-1 TRBD1 few TGCAGCGCTAAGGACAGGGGCCACGCTTTCTTT CSAKDRGHAFF
TRBJ2-1 TRBV29-1 - few TGCAGCGTTGCCGGGACTTCCACATTCAGTGAGCAGTTCTTC CSVAGTSTFSEQFF
TRBJ2-5 TRBV5-1 - - TGCGCCAGCAGCTTGGGGCCCCAAGAGACCCAGTACTTC CASSLGPQETQYF
TRBJ2-1 TRBV6-1 - - TGTGCCACCTTCCAGCGCTATACCTACAATGAGCAGTTCTTC CATFQRYTYNEQFF
TRBJ1-6 TRBV7-9 - - TGTGCCAGCAAAGGAGACCTACTACATTCACCCCTCCACTTT CASKGDLLHSPLHF
TRBJ2-7 TRBV6-5 - once TGTGCCAGCAGCGCCCGCAGGGGAGAGGACGAGCAGTACTTC CASSARRGEDEQYF
TRBJ2-7 TRBV4-1 TRBD2 - TGCGCCAGCAGCCAACGACTAGCGGGAGGGCCGAGCTCCTACGAGCAGTACTTC CASSQRLAGGPSSYEQYF
TRBJ1-2 TRBV6-1 TRBD1 few TGTGCCAGCAGGGACAGGGTTTATGGCTACACCTTC CASRDRVYGYTF
TRBJ2-2 TRBV5-6 - - TGTGCCAGCAGCTTGGGAAGCGCGAACACCGGGGAGCTGTTTTTT CASSLGSANTGELFF
TRBJ2-6 TRBV5-4 TRBD1 - TGTGCCAGCAGCTTGCAGGGGGCGGGCACTGGGGCCAACGTCCTGACTTTC CASSLQGAGTGANVLTF
TRBJ1-1 TRBV7-2 TRBD1 - TGTGCCAGCGCGACAGGGCCGAACACTGAAGCTTTCTTT CASATGPNTEAFF
TRBJ1-1 TRBV19 - - TGTGCCAGTAGTATCGGGGGTATCCCTGAAGCTTTCTTT CASSIGGIPEAFF
TRBJ2-5 TRBV5-1 - - TGCGCCAGCAGCTTGGGTGGCGGAGAGACCCAGTACTTC CASSLGGGETQYF
TRBJ2-1 TRBV29-1 TRBD2 - TGCAGCGCTTTAGATCTAGCGGACTCCTACAATGAGCAGTTCTTC CSALDLADSYNEQFF
TRBJ2-3 TRBV19 - - TGTGCCAGTAGTCTTAGACATCCCACCGGGACTCACACGCCTTATACGCAGTATTTT CASSLRHPTGTHTPYTQYF
TRBJ2-2 TRBV5-1 - - TGCGCCAGCAGCTCAGACTCCGGGGAGCTGTTTTTT CASSSDSGELFF
TRBJ1-1 TRBV10-3 TRBD1 - TGTGCCATCGCCGCGGCAGGGGGGAACACTGAAGCTTTCTTT CAIAAAGGNTEAFF
TRBJ2-5 TRBV27 - - TGTGCCAGCAGTCCTAGCGTCGGCAAGACCCAGTACTTC CASSPSVGKTQYF
TRBJ1-4 TRBV1 - - TGCACCAGCAGCGCGGGGACAGTCGTGGGAATGGGTGAAAAACTGTTTTTT CTSSAGTVVGMGEKLFF
TRBJ2-4 TRBV18 - few TGTGCCAGCTCATCCTCAGGGGCCAAAAACATTCAGTACTTC CASSSSGAKNIQYF
TRBJ2-2 TRBV7-9 - - TGTGCCAGCAGCTCTCACCTGGGACAGAACACCGGGGAGCTGTTTTTT CASSSHLGQNTGELFF
TRBJ2-1 TRBV7-9 - - TGTGCCAGCAGCTTCGGGGGGCTTGGTGAGCAGTTCTTC CASSFGGLGEQFF
TRBJ1-1 TRBV30 - - TGTGCTGGAGCGGTCCCCGGCAACACTGAAGCTTTCTTT CAGAVPGNTEAFF
TRBJ1-1 TRBV5-1 TRBD1 - TGCGCCAGCAGCTTGGCAGGGGGCGGTTATGAAGCTTTCTTT CASSLAGGGYEAFF
TRBJ2-7 TRBV28 TRBD1 - TGTGCCAGCAGTTTAACAGGGGGCCTGTACGAGCAGTACTTC CASSLTGGLYEQYF
TRBJ2-5 TRBV4-2 TRBD2 - TGTGCCAGCAGCCAAGAGGGCGGGGGGGCTGGAGAGACCCAGTACTTC CASSQEGGGAGETQYF
TRBJ2-7 TRBV6-6 TRBD1 - TGTGCCAGCAGTTACTCCCCAACAGGGGCCGGCGAGCAGTACTTC CASSYSPTGAGEQYF
TRBJ1-5 TRBV4-3 - few TGCGCCAGCAGCCTAGATCACTGCGTAGGGAGGCAGCCCCAGCATTTT CASSLDHCVGRQPQHF
TRBJ2-5 TRBV7-9 - - TGTGCCAGCAGCTTAGCGGCGGCAGCGGGCCAAGAGACCCAGTACTTC CASSLAAAAGQETQYF
TRBJ2-7 TRBV5-1 - - TGCGCCAGCAGCTTGGAGGGGGTGTACGAGCAGTACTTC CASSLEGVYEQYF
TRBJ2-1 TRBV15 - - TGTGCCACCAGCAGAGATTCCGGGTTGCTCAATGAGCAGTTCTTC CATSRDSGLLNEQFF
TRBJ2-5 TRBV30 - - TGTGCCTGGAGTGTAGGTAGGAGTATGGCCCAAGAGACCCAGTACTTC CAWSVGRSMAQETQYF
TRBJ2-2 TRBV5-1 - - TGCGCCAGCAGCTTGTTGGAAGGGGGCACCGGGGAGCTGTTTTTT CASSLLEGGTGELFF
TRBJ2-3 TRBV29-1 TRBD2 - TGCAGCGTTGAAGGGGGACTATACACAGATACGCAGTATTTT CSVEGGLYTDTQYF
TRBJ1-5 TRBV30 TRBD1 - TGTGCCTGGAGTGGTGACAGGGGGAATCAGCCCCAGCATTTT CAWSGDRGNQPQHF
TRBJ1-2 TRBV4-1 - - TGCGCCAGCGACCCGGAGGGGGGGCGATCCCTCTATGGCTACACCTTC CASDPEGGRSLYGYTF
TRBJ1-1 TRBV30 - once TGTGCCTGGAGTGCCCATCAGGGTAGAGCTGAAGCTTTCTTT CAWSAHQGRAEAFF
TRBJ2-1 TRBV9 TRBD1 - TGTGCCAGCAGCGGATTAGGACAGGGAGATTCCAATGAGCAGTTCTTC CASSGLGQGDSNEQFF
TRBJ2-1 TRBV7-2 - - TGTGCCAGCAGCCCCCACGGCGGGAATGAGCAGTTCTTC CASSPHGGNEQFF
TRBJ2-7 TRBV7-9 TRBD2 - TGTGCCAGCAGCTTAAGCGGGGGCGGCTACGAGCAGTACTTC CASSLSGGGYEQYF
TRBJ2-2 TRBV18 - - TGTGCCAGCTCGCGCTTCGAGGACACCGGGGAGCTGTTTTTT CASSRFEDTGELFF
TRBJ2-1 TRBV28 TRBD1 - TGTGCCAGCAGTCCCGTCGGACAGGGTTATTACAATGAGCAGTTCTTC CASSPVGQGYYNEQFF